This T cell receptor beta chain was retrieved from a study of cytomegalovirus exposure and HLA in healthy donors. Here immunoSEQ multiplex PCR was the method, and the copy in TCRdb shows in-frame clones only, minus some. The sample contains some 150,000 clones, 86% of which appear only once. The CDR3 runs 13 residues. From germline, CDR1 is SQVTM and CDR2 ANQGSEA. Deletions cut 6 bases from V and 3 bases from J, with 15 bases between. The study drew the donors from its roughly 120-subject validation cohort, separate from the roughly 700-subject first cohort. With respect to this clone: No antigen is known for it.

Findings of the study overall: The study flagged roughly 160 TCR beta chains as cytomegalovirus-associated. Under in vitro conditions, a few CMV-associated chains were confirmed as specific for CMV antigens.

The source of this sequence is a human donor in good health. The rearrangement links TRBV29-1 to TRBJ2-7; TRBD1 might be the D (6 bases). The specimen was PBMCs. The CDR3: CSVGPPGVYEQYF. The CDR3 DNA reads as TGCAGCGTCGGACCACCAGGGGTCTACGAGCAGTACTTC.